A single sample is the source of the 26 T cell receptor beta chains below, sequenced in a study of blood T cell repertoires in COVID-19. Assay used: immunoSEQ multiplex PCR; TCRdb lists only in-frame clones, some missing. Here the sample spans tens of thousands of clones, 84% being singletons. The sequencing input was peripheral blood. The receptors stem from a human donor in a cohort sampled during active COVID-19.

With respect to this clone: The limits of the CDR3 on the DNA are not certain, so only TCRdb's listed CDR3 is given. The V and J genes are TRBV21-1 and TRBJ1-3. TRBV21-1 is shown as a pseudogene. The CDR3 extends over 16 residues, inclusive of both ends. This CDR3 is CASSKVRVGSGNTIYF.

This clone was counted only a few times. This CDR3 is CASSMVDRSSNTGELFF. DNA for the CDR3: TGTGCCAGTAGTATGGTTGACAGGTCCTCTAACACCGGGGAGCTGTTTTTT. The rearrangement links TRBV19 to TRBJ2-2; D possibly corresponds to TRBD1 (6 bases). Per the germline V gene, CDR1 is LNHDA and CDR2 is SQIVND (reference sequence). With 3 bases removed from V and 2 bases from J, the gap between germline ends came to 16 bases. The length of the CDR3 is 17 residues.

V and J are TRBV27 and TRBJ2-7; tentative D call: TRBD2 (6 bases). There are 13 residues in the CDR3. CDR1 and CDR2 (germline): MNHEY, SMNVEV (reference sequence). Trimming shortened V by 1 base and J by 6 bases, and 10 bases separated the two germline ends. In DNA form, the CDR3 reads TGTGCCAGCAGTTTATGGGGGGATCGCGAGCAGTACTTC. This sequence encodes CASSLWGDREQYF.

The chain uses TRBV10-3 and TRBJ2-5; maybe TRBD1 (5 bases). V was trimmed by 2 bases and J by 1 base, leaving 5 bases between them. There are 13 residues in the CDR3. Germline lookup yields CDR1 ENHRY and CDR2 SYGVKD. CDR3 residues: CAISERGQETQYF. Written as DNA, the CDR3 is TGTGCCATCAGTGAGAGGGGCCAAGAGACCCAGTACTTC.

This clone has just a few counts. V and J are TRBV6-6 and TRBJ2-7, with 7 bases lining up with TRBD1. Germline V lookup: CDR1 MNHNY, CDR2 SVGAGI (reference sequence). The ends lost 2 bases at V and 3 bases at J; junction bases unmatched: 4. The CDR3 runs 14 residues. This CDR3 is CASSYPGQNYEQYF. CDR3 coding DNA: TGTGCCAGCAGTTACCCGGGACAGAACTACGAGCAGTACTTC.

The gene calls are TRBV2 and TRBJ1-1; no clear D gene. CDR3 size: 13 residues. Between the trimmed V and J ends, which lost 7 bases and 0 bases, there was a span of 9 bases. The germline V gene has CDR1 SNHLY and CDR2 FYNNEI. CDR3 in amino acids: CASTADMNTEAFF. In DNA form, the CDR3 reads TGTGCCAGCACTGCAGACATGAACACTGAAGCTTTCTTT.

The V gene is TRBV5-4, the J gene TRBJ2-3; D not certain. Trimming took off 4 bases at V and 2 bases at J, with 17 bases between the two ends. The CDR3 totals 16 residues. From germline, CDR1 is SGHNT and CDR2 YYREEE (reference sequence). The CDR3 DNA sequence: TGTGCCAGCAGCAACCCCATTGTAGACACCACAGATACGCAGTATTTT. This translates into CASSNPIVDTTDTQYF.

The chain recombines TRBV20-1 with TRBJ1-3, with D unresolved. CDR3 length equals 11 residues. Germline V CDR1 and CDR2: DFQATT, SNEGSKA (reference sequence). Deletions cut 7 bases from V and 0 bases from J, with 4 bases between. DNA of the CDR3: TGCAGTGTATACTCTGGAAACACCATATATTTT. Protein: CSVYSGNTIYF.

V is TRBV5-1 and J is TRBJ1-6; 7 bases are shared with TRBD1. The CDR3 has 15 residues. The ends lost 5 bases at V and 7 bases at J; junction bases unmatched: 9. CDR1 SGHRS and CDR2 YFSETQ come from the germline V gene. CDR3 DNA sequence: TGCGCCAGCAGAGCTGGACAGGCGCTCAATTCACCCCTCCACTTT. Amino acids: CASRAGQALNSPLHF.

The V and J genes are TRBV15 and TRBJ1-1; 10 positions match TRBD1. CDR3 length: 15 amino acids. J lost 5 bases, V lost 1 base, and 4 bases had no gene match. Germline values: CDR1 LNHNV, CDR2 YYDKDF (reference sequence). Here the CDR3 reads CATSRAGQGGTEAFF. DNA for the CDR3: TGTGCCACCAGCAGAGCCGGACAGGGGGGTACTGAAGCTTTCTTT.

This clone was detected only a few times. V gene TRBV10-3 combines with J gene TRBJ2-7; TRBD1 matches at 7 bases. The CDR3 is made up of 15 amino acids. Trimming at V came to 0 bases and at J to 5 bases, leaving 7 bases not matched to a gene. Per germline, CDR1 ENHRY and CDR2 SYGVKD. The CDR3 sequence is CAISESTGAVNEQYF. CDR3 DNA sequence: TGTGCCATCAGTGAGTCCACAGGGGCTGTTAACGAGCAGTACTTC.

The chain recombines TRBV7-2 with TRBJ1-5; 7 bases match TRBD1. Germline CDR1 reads SGHTA; CDR2 reads FQGNSA. The trim removed 4 bases at V and 4 bases at J, leaving 4 bases unmatched. CDR3 length: 14 amino acids. The CDR3 protein is CASSSYRGNQPQHF. In DNA, the CDR3 is TGTGCCAGCAGCTCCTACAGGGGAAATCAGCCCCAGCATTTT.

V gene TRBV4-1 combines with J gene TRBJ2-1; 9 positions agree with TRBD1. Germline V lookup: CDR1 MGHRA, CDR2 YSYEKL. The CDR3 loop spans 16 amino acids. The V and J ends lost 1 base and 5 bases, in that order; junction bases with no gene match: 6. CDR3 DNA sequence: TGCGCCAGCAGCCAAGTGACGGGGACAGGGAACAATGAGCAGTTCTTC. It is translated as CASSQVTGTGNNEQFF.

This chain links TRBV18 with TRBJ1-2; weak D call: TRBD1 (6 bases). This CDR3 has 15 amino acids. Germline V gives CDR1 KGHSH, CDR2 LQKENI. The V end lost 3 bases, the J end lost 5 bases, and 16 bases lay between the germline ends. The CDR3 sequence: CASSPSLGQGYGYTF. Written as DNA, the CDR3 is TGTGCCAGCTCACCGAGTCTCGGGCAGGGGTATGGCTACACCTTC.

Only a few counts were recorded for this clone. V is TRBV3-1 (or the pseudogene TRBV3-2) and J is TRBJ2-1, with TRBD2 matching 7 bases. V was pared by 6 bases and J by 7 bases, with 6 bases of the junction left unmatched. CDR3 length: 13 residues. Germline lookup yields CDR1 LGHDT and CDR2 YNNKEL (reference sequence). CDR3 amino acids: CASSYYGGNEQFF. CDR3 DNA: TGTGCCAGCAGTTATTACGGGGGGAATGAGCAGTTCTTC.

The rearrangement joins TRBV9 to TRBJ2-7; D gene uncertain. The CDR3 extends over 14 amino acids. Germline V gene sequence: CDR1 SGDLS, CDR2 YYNGEE. The V end lost 4 bases, the J end lost 6 bases, and 17 bases lay between the germline ends. The CDR3 sequence: CASSPRPQRGEQYF. The CDR3 DNA reads as TGTGCCAGCAGCCCCCGCCCTCAGAGAGGCGAGCAGTACTTC.

V and J are TRBV18 and TRBJ1-1; a possible D gene is TRBD1 (6 bases). V lost 6 bases to trimming and J lost 12 bases, with 26 bases between them. Looked up from germline, CDR1 is KGHSH and CDR2 is LQKENI. The CDR3 totals 15 residues. CDR3 residues: CASSQTGTQGGGTFF. CDR3 nucleotide sequence: TGTGCCAGCTCCCAAACCGGGACCCAAGGGGGGGGAACTTTCTTT.

The chain uses TRBV6-5 and TRBJ1-3; D not resolved. CDR1 and CDR2 from the germline V gene are MNHEY and SVGAGI. Trimming stripped 11 bases from V and 4 bases from J, with 12 bases between. The CDR3 loop spans 12 amino acids. The CDR3: CAPPEKGNTIYF. The CDR3 region has the DNA TGTGCCCCCCCCGAGAAGGGAAACACCATATATTTT.

The CDR3 region has the DNA TGTGCCAGCAGCTTGACGGGACAGGGGCTTTCCTCTGGAAACACCATATATTTT. This encodes CASSLTGQGLSSGNTIYF. This sequence joins TRBV5-4 and TRBJ1-3, with 10 positions matching TRBD1. The CDR3 loop spans 18 amino acids. The J segment lost 0 bases and the V segment lost 1 base, leaving 7 bases of the junction unmatched. The germline gives CDR1 SGHNT, CDR2 YYREEE (reference sequence). The variable domain in full, completed from reference TRBV5-4 and TRBJ1-3, reads ETGVTQSPTHLIKTRGQQVTLRCSSQSGHNTVSWYQQALGQGPQFIFQYYREEENGRGNFPPRFSGLQFPNYSSELNVNALELDDSALYLCASSLTGQGLSSGNTIYFGEGSWLTVV.

This sequence joins TRBV5-1 and TRBJ2-3; 7 bases map to TRBD2. Germline V gives CDR1 SGHRS, CDR2 YFSETQ. CDR3 length: 15 amino acids. V dropped 1 base and J dropped 0; count of bases not matched to a gene: 2. The CDR3 DNA follows: TGCGCCAGCAGCTTGTCGGGGGGTAGCACAGATACGCAGTATTTT. It specifies CASSLSGGSTDTQYF.

This sequence joins TRBV7-3 and TRBJ2-2; the match to TRBD2 covers 9 bases. This CDR3 comprises 20 residues. Germline CDR1 SGHTA, CDR2 FQGTGA. The ends lost 3 bases at V and 1 base at J; junction bases unmatched: 15. The CDR3 loop is CASSFDGQARGGLNTGELFF. The CDR3 DNA reads as TGTGCCAGCAGCTTCGACGGACAGGCGCGGGGGGGCCTGAACACCGGGGAGCTGTTTTTT.

This clone was picked up one time. This chain uses TRBV6-1 with TRBJ1-2; TRBD1 might be the D (5 bases). Trimming left V 0 bases short and J 3 bases short, with 11 bases between. The CDR3 runs to 15 residues. From germline, CDR1 is MNHNS and CDR2 SASEGT. The CDR3 DNA follows: TGTGCCAGCAGTGAAGCTACGACAGCTTACTATGGCTACACCTTC. This gives the protein CASSEATTAYYGYTF.

The genes are TRBV5-1 and TRBJ2-4, with 14 bases lining up with TRBD2. V shed 4 bases, J shed 14 bases, and the junction held 14 bases outside the gene matches. The CDR3 spans 16 residues. The germline V gene has CDR1 SGHRS and CDR2 YFSETQ. CDR3 region: CASSPSATSGGGAKYF. The CDR3 bases are TGCGCCAGCAGCCCCTCCGCGACTAGCGGGGGGGGAGCTAAGTACTTC. The full variable domain, in which reference TRBV5-1 and TRBJ2-4 provide the parts outside the CDR3, is KAGVTQTPRYLIKTRGQQVTLSCSPISGHRSVSWYQQTPGQGLQFLFEYFSETQRNKGNFPGRFSGRQFSNSRSEMNVSTLELGDSALYLCASSPSATSGGGAKYFGAGTRLSVL.

The V and J genes are TRBV6-5 and TRBJ1-6, with D possibly TRBD1 on 5 matching bases. CDR1 and CDR2 from the germline V gene are MNHEY and SVGAGI. Trimming cost V 1 base and J 3 bases, with 10 bases left between them. This CDR3 has 16 residues. In DNA form, the CDR3 reads TGTGCCAGCAGTTACTATCGGGGGGGCTATAATTCACCCCTCCACTTT. Translated, it gives CASSYYRGGYNSPLHF.

This chain uses TRBV15 with TRBJ2-6, with 10 bases matching TRBD2. V trimming: 5 bases; J trimming: 1 base; junction bases outside the gene matches: 8. CDR3 size: 18 residues. Per the germline V gene, CDR1 is LNHNV and CDR2 is YYDKDF (reference sequence). In DNA form, the CDR3 reads TGTGCCACCAGCCCTAGCGGGGGACTCTTGTCTGGGGCCAACGTCCTGACTTTC. It translates to CATSPSGGLLSGANVLTF.

This chain links TRBV28 with TRBJ2-7; D gene unclear. V gave up 3 bases and J gave up 7 bases, with 4 bases separating them. The CDR3 is 10 residues long. Germline V gene lookup returns CDR1 MDHEN and CDR2 SYDVKM. DNA of the CDR3: TGTGCCAGCAGTTTCCGGGAGCAGTACTTC. Protein: CASSFREQYF.